These 21 T cell receptor beta chains came from one sample sequenced in a study of control samples from healthy donors and cancer patients. Assay: immunoSEQ multiplex PCR; the TCRdb copy retains only in-frame clones and omits some. The table lists more than 70,000 clones, less than 95% of them singletons, with 2.8% in the top ten. The specimen was blood. The receptors here all came from a woman aged 25 to 39 in good health.

V gene TRBV5-1 combines with J gene TRBJ1-2; a weak D match, TRBD1 (5 bases). Trimming took 4 bases from V and 0 from J, leaving 10 bases between them. Per the germline V gene, CDR1 is SGHRS and CDR2 is YFSETQ. This CDR3 has 14 residues. The chain's CDR3 is CASSPVDTNYGYTF. The CDR3 bases are TGCGCCAGCAGCCCGGTGGACACTAACTATGGCTACACCTTC.

This clone has only one observation. This chain links TRBV3-1 (or the pseudogene TRBV3-2) with TRBJ1-2; D unclear. From germline, CDR1 is LGHDT and CDR2 YNNKEL (reference sequence). V gave up 1 base and J gave up 7 bases, with 4 bases separating them. This CDR3 region has 11 residues. The CDR3: CASSQVGGYTF. The CDR3, as DNA: TGTGCCAGCAGCCAAGTAGGTGGCTACACCTTC.

This rearrangement joins TRBV12-3 or TRBV12-4 to TRBJ1-4; D is uncertain. The V end lost 7 bases, the J end lost 0 bases, and 6 bases lay between the germline ends. This CDR3 is 13 amino acids long. For the CDR3, the DNA is TGTGCCAGCAAACGGACAACTAATGAAAAACTGTTTTTT. Encoded protein: CASKRTTNEKLFF.

This chain joins TRBV29-1 and TRBJ1-2; 9 bases match TRBD1. The germline gives CDR1 SQVTM, CDR2 ANQGSEA. The CDR3 has 12 amino acids. The junction had 6 bases not matched to a gene; V was cut back by 7 bases and J by 6 bases. CDR3 nucleotide sequence: TGCAGCGCAGAAACAGGGGGCCATGGCTACACCTTC. Translated: CSAETGGHGYTF. Together with reference TRBV29-1 and TRBJ1-2, the CDR3 gives the full variable domain: SAVISQKPSRDICQRGTSLTIQCQVDSQVTMMFWYRQQPGQSLTLIATANQGSEATYESGFVIDKFPISRPNLTFSTLTVSNMSPEDSSIYLCSAETGGHGYTFGSGTRLTVV.

This chain connects TRBV6-5 to TRBJ2-7; 10 nucleotides match TRBD1. The CDR3 consists of 15 residues. Per germline, CDR1 MNHEY and CDR2 SVGAGI. The ends lost 6 bases at V and 6 bases at J; junction bases unmatched: 11. Written as DNA, the CDR3 is TGTGCCAGCAGAAAGGGACAGGGGCTCTCCCGCGAGCAGTACTTC. Amino acids: CASRKGQGLSREQYF.

The gene calls are TRBV3-1 (or the pseudogene TRBV3-2) and TRBJ1-2, with 8 bases aligning to TRBD1. J gave up 3 bases and V 8 bases, and 8 bases lay outside the gene matches. The CDR3 runs 14 residues. Germline CDR1 and CDR2: LGHDT and YNNKEL (reference sequence). As DNA, the CDR3 is TGTGCCAGCCGCAAGAAGGGACAGGACTATGGCTACACCTTC. Its translation is CASRKKGQDYGYTF.

This chain uses TRBV7-2 with TRBJ2-3; a possible D gene is TRBD2 (6 bases). This CDR3 spans 15 amino acids. Deletions cut 3 bases from V and 3 bases from J, with 13 bases between. Germline V gives CDR1 SGHTA, CDR2 FQGNSA. The CDR3 region has the DNA TGTGCCAGCAGCTTCGGCCGGACTAAAACAGATACGCAGTATTTT. Its translation is CASSFGRTKTDTQYF.

This rearrangement joins TRBV19 to TRBJ2-1; 7 positions agree with TRBD2. Germline values: CDR1 LNHDA, CDR2 SQIVND (reference sequence). The junction had 10 bases not matched to a gene; V was cut back by 4 bases and J by 7 bases. CDR3 length: 15 amino acids. The CDR3 DNA reads as TGTGCCAGTAGTAGCGCTGCCGGGGGGTGGAATGAGCAGTTCTTC. Its translation: CASSSAAGGWNEQFF.

The rearrangement joins TRBV7-9 to TRBJ2-1; D is unclear. CDR3 length equals 11 residues. Trimming removed 5 bases at V and 4 bases at J, with 3 bases between. The germline CDR1 and CDR2 sequences are SEHNR and FQNEAQ (reference sequence). The CDR3: CASSPYNEQFF. The CDR3 DNA reads as TGTGCCAGCAGCCCATACAATGAGCAGTTCTTC.

The CDR3 protein is CASSLAFRGGAGEQFF. The DNA of the CDR3 is TGCGCCAGCAGCTTGGCCTTTCGCGGGGGGGCAGGCGAGCAGTTCTTC. V usage is TRBV5-1 and J usage is TRBJ2-1; the match to TRBD2 covers 9 bases. The germline gives CDR1 SGHRS, CDR2 YFSETQ. Trimming cost V 0 bases and J 10 bases; bases outside gene matches: 11. This CDR3 has 16 residues.

This clone was observed a single time. Germline is not matched at one junction end, which may reflect a read error. CDR3 sequence reads: CASSRTGNGQFF. The DNA of the CDR3 is TGTGCCAGCAGCCGGACAGGGAATGGGCAGTTCTTC. This chain links TRBV3-1 (or the pseudogene TRBV3-2) with TRBJ2-1; 8 bases are shared with TRBD1. This CDR3 region has 12 residues. Germline V gene data show CDR1 as LGHDT and CDR2 as YNNKEL (reference sequence).

The gene calls are TRBV5-4 and TRBJ1-1; no clear D gene. Germline values: CDR1 SGHNT, CDR2 YYREEE (reference sequence). The V and J ends lost 0 bases and 3 bases respectively, with 6 bases between them. This CDR3 is 13 amino acids long. The CDR3 nucleotides are TGTGCCAGCAGCTTGGATCAGTACACTGAAGCTTTCTTT. Translation: CASSLDQYTEAFF.

The chain combines TRBV2 with TRBJ1-6; 7 positions match TRBD1. Germline V gene data show CDR1 as SNHLY and CDR2 as FYNNEI. With V trimmed by 8 bases and J by 5 bases, 9 bases remained unmatched. The CDR3 loop spans 15 amino acids. The CDR3 sequence is CASLRQGVDNSPLHF. CDR3 DNA: TGTGCCAGCTTAAGACAGGGTGTCGATAATTCACCCCTCCACTTT.

This rearrangement joins TRBV7-3 to TRBJ2-7; perhaps TRBD2 as D (7 bases). CDR1 is SGHTA and CDR2 is FQGTGA in the germline V gene. V was shortened by 2 bases and J by 3 bases, with 11 bases between the two germline ends. The CDR3 covers 14 residues. The CDR3 spells CASSLSAGHYEQYF. CDR3 nucleotides: TGTGCCAGCAGCTTATCAGCGGGACACTACGAGCAGTACTTC.

The V gene is TRBV6-6, the J gene TRBJ2-7; perhaps TRBD2 as D (5 bases). Trimming removed 4 bases from V and 7 bases from J, with 17 bases in between. The germline CDR1 and CDR2 sequences are MNHNY and SVGAGI (reference sequence). This CDR3 spans 14 amino acids. The CDR3 nucleotides read TGTGCCAGCAGTTCCGTGTCGGTCTCGGGAGAGCAGTACTTC. Protein sequence: CASSSVSVSGEQYF.

The table lists this clone with a few counts. The gene calls are TRBV6-1 and TRBJ1-4; D gene uncertain. Trimming pared 4 bases from V and 0 bases from J, leaving 12 bases between. This CDR3 is 16 amino acids long. CDR1 and CDR2 (germline): MNHNS, SASEGT. The CDR3 reads CASSVQTGATNEKLFF. CDR3 nucleotide sequence: TGTGCCAGCAGTGTACAGACTGGAGCAACTAATGAAAAACTGTTTTTT.

This rearrangement joins TRBV5-1 to TRBJ2-1, with 9 bases aligning to TRBD2. Trimming cost V 3 bases and J 8 bases; bases outside gene matches: 6. This CDR3 contains 14 residues. CDR1 is SGHRS, CDR2 YFSETQ, per germline. The CDR3 DNA reads TGCGCCAGCAGCTATGGGCGGGGGGGCGATGAGCAGTTCTTC. Its protein is CASSYGRGGDEQFF.

This sequence joins TRBV19 and TRBJ2-1; D possibly matches TRBD1 or TRBD2 (5 bases each). The V end was cut by 6 bases, the J end by 4 bases, with 10 bases between. The CDR3 has 13 residues. Germline V CDR1 and CDR2: LNHDA, SQIVND (reference sequence). CDR3 loop: CASRSGPYNEQFF. The CDR3 DNA sequence: TGTGCCAGTAGATCGGGACCATACAATGAGCAGTTCTTC.

This rearrangement joins TRBV27 to TRBJ1-5; D ambiguous. CDR1 is MNHEY, CDR2 SMNVEV, per germline (reference sequence). CDR3 length: 18 residues. Trimming stripped 0 bases from V and 7 bases from J, with 22 bases between. In nucleotides, the CDR3 is TGTGCCAGCAGTTTATCCCCTCCCCAAGGTCATGTAGTGCAGCCCCAGCATTTT. It is translated as CASSLSPPQGHVVQPQHF.

The chain links TRBV19 to TRBJ2-3, with 9 bases fitting TRBD1. This CDR3 contains 13 residues. J was trimmed by 3 bases and V by 8 bases; bases with no gene match: 3. CDR1 LNHDA and CDR2 SQIVND come from the germline V gene (reference sequence). CDR3 sequence reads: CASGDRVTDTQYF. The CDR3 region has the DNA TGTGCCAGTGGGGACAGGGTAACAGATACGCAGTATTTT. The entire variable domain, with the rest obtained from reference TRBV19 and TRBJ2-3, is as follows: DGGITQSPKYLFRKEGQNVTLSCEQNLNHDAMYWYRQDPGQGLRLIYYSQIVNDFQKGDIAEGYSVSREKKESFPLTVTSAQKNPTAFYLCASGDRVTDTQYFGPGTRLTVL.

The gene calls are TRBV3-1 (or the pseudogene TRBV3-2) and TRBJ2-2; TRBD1 is a possible D gene (5 bases). The germline V gene has CDR1 LGHDT and CDR2 YNNKEL (reference sequence). This CDR3 region has 15 residues. V lost 1 base, J lost 4 bases, and 10 bases lay in between. The CDR3 DNA reads TGTGCCAGCAGCCAAGTGTCAGGGTTCACCGGGGAGCTGTTTTTT. Its translation: CASSQVSGFTGELFF.